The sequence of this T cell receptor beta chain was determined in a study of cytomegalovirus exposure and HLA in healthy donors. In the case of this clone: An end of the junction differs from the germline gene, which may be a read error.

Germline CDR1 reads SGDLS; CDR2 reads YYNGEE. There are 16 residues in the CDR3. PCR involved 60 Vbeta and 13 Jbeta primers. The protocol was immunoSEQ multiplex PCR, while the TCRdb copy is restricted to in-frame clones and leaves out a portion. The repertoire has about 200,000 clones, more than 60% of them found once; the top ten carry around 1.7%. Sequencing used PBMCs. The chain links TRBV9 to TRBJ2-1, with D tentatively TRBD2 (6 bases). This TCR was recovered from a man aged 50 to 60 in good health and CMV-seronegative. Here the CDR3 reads CASSVEFRDFNNEQFF. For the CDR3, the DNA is TGTGCCAGCAGTGTAGAGTTCCGGGACTTCAACAATGAGCAGTTCTTC.